The subject of this entry is one T cell receptor (beta chain). Its antigen is currently unknown. This sample is drawn from a study of cytomegalovirus exposure and HLA in healthy donors. Findings and caveats of the study: A later analysis linked 15,000 to 20,000 TCR beta sequences to HLA alleles at 0.05 false discovery rate. Sequencing probably produced one cluster of sequence variants that were highly shared.

CDR3 length: 16 residues. Looked up from germline, CDR1 is ENHRY and CDR2 is SYGVKD. J was trimmed by 8 bases and V by 6 bases; bases with no gene match: 12. Healthy bone marrow donors made up the cohort. When sampled, the donors appeared nominally healthy, though they likely had unrecorded immune exposures. The PCR made use of 60 Vbeta and 13 Jbeta primers. TCRdb's table, derived via immunoSEQ multiplex PCR, lists solely in-frame clones and lacks some. The data contain about 180,000 clones, approximately 80% of them seen just once; the ten biggest clones take up around 1.4%. The chain employs TRBV10-3 and TRBJ2-1, with 11 bases aligning to TRBD2. Sequencing input: PBMCs. This sequence originates from a girl aged 10-17 years in good health and CMV-seropositive. Here the CDR3 reads CAIRTRGLAESDEQFF. CDR3 coding DNA: TGTGCCATCAGGACCAGGGGACTAGCGGAGAGCGATGAGCAGTTCTTC.